This T cell receptor (beta chain) was sequenced in a study of blood T cell repertoires in COVID-19. The age range of participants was 18 to 89 years, with residence in roughly 25 US areas. Produced via immunoSEQ multiplex PCR; TCRdb's table is partial and in-frame only. The sample includes about 400,000 clones, roughly 88% of them seen just once. The source is a woman aged 40 to 50 with acute COVID-19. The sequenced sample consisted of PBMCs or T cells enriched from blood (not recorded which).

The CDR3 loop reads CASSARDLSYQETQYF. CDR3 coding DNA: TGTGCCAGCAGCGCCCGGGATCTAAGCTACCAAGAGACCCAGTACTTC. The chain employs TRBV11-2 and TRBJ2-5; TRBD2 might be the D (5 bases). Germline V CDR1 and CDR2: SGHAT, FQNNGV. V was shortened by 5 bases and J by 0 bases, with 16 bases between the two germline ends. The CDR3 consists of 16 residues.